This T cell receptor (beta chain) was observed in a study of T cell repertoires in cytomegalovirus infection (dated by TCRdb to about 2019). General notes on the study: The peptide stimulations were aimed at well-studied HLA-B-restricted epitopes as well as recently identified HLA-C-restricted CMV epitopes, whose presentation resists viral immunomodulation. Donor HLA type was relevant to the analysis, as public TCR beta signatures indicated carriage of CMV infection together with the matching HLA type.

The CDR3 runs 16 amino acids, cysteine and phenylalanine included. The kept DNA is CDR3 alone, 48 bases in frame from the first base. Reading the germline V gene gives CDR1 SGHTA and CDR2 FQGNSA. The junction shows trimming of 1 base on V and 5 bases on J, and the gene matches do not reach 8 bases of it. Read against the paper, the sample's treatment or condition label means: in vitro stimulation with specific CMV peptide epitopes to enrich CMV-specific T cells. This clonotype occurred a few times. The antigen it recognizes is unknown. No clone much larger than this one lies a single base away; base qualities are absent. General findings and caveats noted by the study authors: In the ex vivo response, HLA-C-restricted CMV-specific TCR beta clonotypes were dominant, and in two of eight donors the single most frequent clonotype came from this HLA-C-restricted group. In both this cohort and an independent roughly 350-donor cohort, the cumulative frequency of public TCR beta family members distinguished carriers of CMV infection plus the relevant HLA type.

The listed sequencing device is Illumina HiSeq 1500. TCRdb reprocessed the public reads (quality trimming at Q25 with fastp, clone calling with MiXCR) and kept in-frame beta chains. One record per CDR3 amino acid sequence lists the most common genes and DNA. The sample table holds roughly 500,000 distinct CDR3 sequences, of which around 30% were seen once. Roughly 17% of the sample belongs to the ten largest clones. This sequence was found in a human donor in good health (CMV status not recorded). Some clones in this sample may be carry-over from other donors' samples. The sequencing here drew on cultured PBMCs, taken from culture after CMV antigen stimulation. The chain joins TRBV7-2 to TRBJ2-5, and TRBD2 aligns with 9 junction nucleotides. The DNA sequence is as follows: TGTGCCAGCAGCTTAGAGATCAGCGGGAGGATGGAGACCCAGTACTTC. This sequence encodes CASSLEISGRMETQYF.